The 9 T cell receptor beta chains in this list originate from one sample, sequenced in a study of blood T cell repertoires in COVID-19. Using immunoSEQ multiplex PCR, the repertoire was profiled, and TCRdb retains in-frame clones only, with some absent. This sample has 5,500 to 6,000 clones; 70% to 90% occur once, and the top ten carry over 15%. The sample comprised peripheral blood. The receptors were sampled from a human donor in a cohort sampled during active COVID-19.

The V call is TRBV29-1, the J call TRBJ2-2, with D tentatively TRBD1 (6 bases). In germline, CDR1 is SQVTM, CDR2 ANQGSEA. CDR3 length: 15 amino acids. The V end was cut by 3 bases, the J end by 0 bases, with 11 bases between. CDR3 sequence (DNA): TGCAGCGTTGAGAAGGACAGTTCGAACACCGGGGAGCTGTTTTTT. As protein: CSVEKDSSNTGELFF.

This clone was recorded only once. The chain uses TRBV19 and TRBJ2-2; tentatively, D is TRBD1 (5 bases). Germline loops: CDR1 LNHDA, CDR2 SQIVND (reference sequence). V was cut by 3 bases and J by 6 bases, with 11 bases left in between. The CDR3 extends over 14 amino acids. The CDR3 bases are TGTGCCAGTAGTATCCCAGGGTTGGCCGGGGAGCTGTTTTTT. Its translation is CASSIPGLAGELFF.

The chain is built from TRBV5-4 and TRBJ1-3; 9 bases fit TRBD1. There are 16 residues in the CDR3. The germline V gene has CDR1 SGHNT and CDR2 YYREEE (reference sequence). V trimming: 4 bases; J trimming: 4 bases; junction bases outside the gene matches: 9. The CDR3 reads CASSPGQGRSGNTIYF. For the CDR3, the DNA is TGTGCCAGCAGCCCCGGACAGGGGAGATCCGGAAACACCATATATTTT. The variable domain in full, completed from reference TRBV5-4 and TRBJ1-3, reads ETGVTQSPTHLIKTRGQQVTLRCSSQSGHNTVSWYQQALGQGPQFIFQYYREEENGRGNFPPRFSGLQFPNYSSELNVNALELDDSALYLCASSPGQGRSGNTIYFGEGSWLTVV.

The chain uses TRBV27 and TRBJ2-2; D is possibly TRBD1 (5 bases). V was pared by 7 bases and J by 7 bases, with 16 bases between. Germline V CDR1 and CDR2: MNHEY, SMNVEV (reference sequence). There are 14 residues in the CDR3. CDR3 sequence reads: CASKELGDFGELFF. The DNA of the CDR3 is TGTGCCAGCAAGGAATTAGGGGATTTCGGGGAGCTGTTTTTT.

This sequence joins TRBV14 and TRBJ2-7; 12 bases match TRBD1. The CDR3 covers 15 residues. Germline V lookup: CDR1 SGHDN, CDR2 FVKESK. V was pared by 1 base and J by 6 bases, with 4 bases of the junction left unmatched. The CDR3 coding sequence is TGTGCCAGCAGCCAAGTGGGACAGGGGGCCCTCGAGCAGTACTTC. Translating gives CASSQVGQGALEQYF.

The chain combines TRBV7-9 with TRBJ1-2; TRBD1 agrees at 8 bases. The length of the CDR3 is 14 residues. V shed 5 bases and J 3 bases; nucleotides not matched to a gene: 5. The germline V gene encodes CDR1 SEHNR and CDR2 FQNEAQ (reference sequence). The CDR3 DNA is TGTGCCAGCAGCGGACAGGGAAACGACTATGGCTACACCTTC. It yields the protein CASSGQGNDYGYTF.

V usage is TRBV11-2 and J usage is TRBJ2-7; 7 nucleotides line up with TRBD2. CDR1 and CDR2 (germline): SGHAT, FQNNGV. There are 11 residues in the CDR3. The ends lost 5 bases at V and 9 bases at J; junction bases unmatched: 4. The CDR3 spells CASSHGRGQYF. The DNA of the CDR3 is TGTGCCAGCAGCCATGGGAGGGGGCAGTACTTC.

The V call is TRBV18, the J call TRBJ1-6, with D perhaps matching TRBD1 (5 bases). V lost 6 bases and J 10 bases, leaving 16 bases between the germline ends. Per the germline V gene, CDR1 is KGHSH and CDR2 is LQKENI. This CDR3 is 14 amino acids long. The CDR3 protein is CASSSSGERSPLHF. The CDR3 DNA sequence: TGTGCCAGCTCCTCCTCGGGGGAGCGGTCACCCCTCCACTTT. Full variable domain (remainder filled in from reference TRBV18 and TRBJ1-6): NAGVMQNPRHLVRRRGQEARLRCSPMKGHSHVYWYRQLPEEGLKFMVYLQKENIIDESGMPKERFSAEFPKEGPSILRIQQVVRGDSAAYFCASSSSGERSPLHFGNGTRLTVT.

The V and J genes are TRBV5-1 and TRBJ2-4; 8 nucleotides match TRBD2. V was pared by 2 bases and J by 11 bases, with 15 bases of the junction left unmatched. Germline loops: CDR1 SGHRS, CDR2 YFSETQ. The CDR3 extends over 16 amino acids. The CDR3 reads CASSLLPGLEGTLQYF. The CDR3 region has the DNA TGCGCCAGCAGCTTATTACCGGGACTAGAGGGCACCCTTCAGTACTTC.